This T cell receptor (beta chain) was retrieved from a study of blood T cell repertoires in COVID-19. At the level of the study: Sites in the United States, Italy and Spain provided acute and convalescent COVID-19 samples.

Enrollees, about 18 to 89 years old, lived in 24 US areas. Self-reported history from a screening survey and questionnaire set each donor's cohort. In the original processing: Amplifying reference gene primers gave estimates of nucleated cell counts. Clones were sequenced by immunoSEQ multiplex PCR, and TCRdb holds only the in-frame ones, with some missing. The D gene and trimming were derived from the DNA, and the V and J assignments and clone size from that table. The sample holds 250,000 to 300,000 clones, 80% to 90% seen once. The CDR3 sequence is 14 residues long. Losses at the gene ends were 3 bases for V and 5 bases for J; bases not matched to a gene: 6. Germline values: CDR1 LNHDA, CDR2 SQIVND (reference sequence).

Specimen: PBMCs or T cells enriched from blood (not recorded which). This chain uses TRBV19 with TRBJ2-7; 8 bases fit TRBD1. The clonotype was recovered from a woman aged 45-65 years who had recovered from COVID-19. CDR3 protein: CASSMLTGANEQYF. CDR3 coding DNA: TGTGCCAGTAGTATGTTGACAGGGGCGAACGAGCAGTACTTC. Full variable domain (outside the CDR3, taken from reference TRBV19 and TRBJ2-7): DGGITQSPKYLFRKEGQNVTLSCEQNLNHDAMYWYRQDPGQGLRLIYYSQIVNDFQKGDIAEGYSVSREKKESFPLTVTSAQKNPTAFYLCASSMLTGANEQYFGPGTRLTVT.